A selection of T cell receptor beta chains follows, all from one sample in a study of cytomegalovirus exposure and HLA in healthy donors. Only in-frame clones appear in the TCRdb table, and some are missing; sequencing was by immunoSEQ multiplex PCR. The sample has under 200,000 clones, roughly 80% seen once. Sequencing was carried out using PBMCs. Source of these receptors: a man between 18 and 35 years old in good health and CMV-seropositive. Both conserved end residues are part of each CDR3. Each record gives: V gene, J gene, D gene, clone size, CDR3 DNA, CDR3 protein. D genes are given only for firm matches. Not all rows give a size; the values are once, few, many and, for expanded clones, a class.

TRBV9,TRBJ2-3,TRBD2,.,TGTGCCAGCAGCGCTCCTAGCGGGACTAGCACAGATACGCAGTATTTT,CASSAPSGTSTDTQYF
TRBV7-2,TRBJ2-3,.,few,TGTGCCAGCAGCTTGGGTCGGGGAACAGATACGCAGTATTTT,CASSLGRGTDTQYF
TRBV2,TRBJ1-5,TRBD1,few,TGTGCCAGCAGACCGGACAGGGGTAATCAGCCCCAGCATTTT,CASRPDRGNQPQHF
TRBV10-3,TRBJ2-2,TRBD2,.,TGTGCCATCAGTTTATCCGGGACTAGCGGGAGCACGGTCGGGGAGCTGTTTTTT,CAISLSGTSGSTVGELFF
TRBV27,TRBJ2-7,TRBD2,once,TGTGCCAGCAGCGAAAAGGGGACTAGGTATTTCTGGGTGTACGAGCAGTACTTC,CASSEKGTRYFWVYEQYF
TRBV7-8,TRBJ1-4,.,few,TGTGCCAGCAGCACCCAAAGACACATGGGTGAAAAACTGTTTTTT,CASSTQRHMGEKLFF
TRBV6-1,TRBJ1-5,TRBD1,.,TGTGCCAGCAGCCACAGGGGTGGTCAGCCCCAGCATTTT,CASSHRGGQPQHF
TRBV29-1,TRBJ1-2,.,.,TGCAGCGTTGTGTTGAAGGGGGGCTACACCTTC,CSVVLKGGYTF
TRBV28,TRBJ2-5,.,.,TGTGCCAGCAGTTTATTTCGTCAGGGCCCATACTTC,CASSLFRQGPYF
TRBV4-1,TRBJ2-7,TRBD1,.,TGCGCCAGCAGCCAAGATGGGACAGGGGTCTCCTACGAGCAGTACTTC,CASSQDGTGVSYEQYF
TRBV6-5,TRBJ2-7,.,.,TGTGCCAGCAGCCCCGGCGGCGAGCAGTACTTC,CASSPGGEQYF
TRBV27,TRBJ1-5,.,.,TGTGCCAGCAGCCCCGGGGGGTTACGCGAGCCCCAGCATTTT,CASSPGGLREPQHF
TRBV27,TRBJ2-1,.,.,TGTGCCAGCAGTTTTGGACACAACTCCTACAATGAGCAGTTCTTC,CASSFGHNSYNEQFF
TRBV23-1,TRBJ1-5,.,.,TGCGCCAGCAAGGACTCGGATCAGCCCCAGCATTTT,CASKDSDQPQHF
TRBV6-5,TRBJ2-7,TRBD2,once,TGTGCCAGCAGTTCCCTTTCCGGGAGGCTAAGATACGAGCAGTACTTC,CASSSLSGRLRYEQYF
TRBV9,TRBJ2-5,TRBD2,.,TGTGCCAGCAGCGTAGACGGACTAGTCGGGGAGACCCAGTACTTC,CASSVDGLVGETQYF
TRBV7-3,TRBJ2-5,TRBD1,.,TGTGCCAGCAGCTATCAGGGGGCAGAGACCCAGTACTTC,CASSYQGAETQYF
TRBV9,TRBJ2-5,.,.,TGTGCCAGCAGCGTAGGCAGGGGTAGGGAGACCCAGTACTTC,CASSVGRGRETQYF
TRBV27,TRBJ2-2,TRBD2,.,TGTGCCAGCAGTACCCCGGGACTAGCGGCACCCGGGGAGCTGTTTTTT,CASSTPGLAAPGELFF
TRBV27,TRBJ2-7,.,few,TGTGCCAGCAGTTTAAGCAGGGGCTCCTACGAGCAGTACTTC,CASSLSRGSYEQYF
TRBV4-3,TRBJ2-2,.,.,TGCGCCAGCAGCCATGGACGGGCGGGCACCGGGGAGCTGTTTTTT,CASSHGRAGTGELFF
TRBV4-3,TRBJ2-3,.,.,TGCGCCAGCAGCCTCGGCGGCGCAGATACGCAGTATTTT,CASSLGGADTQYF
TRBV7-8,TRBJ1-3,.,.,TGTGCCAGCAGCTTCGGAGGGATTGGAAACACCATATATTTT,CASSFGGIGNTIYF
TRBV7-3,TRBJ2-2,TRBD1,.,TGTGCCAGCAGAAAAGACAGGGTCGACACCGGGGAGCTGTTTTTT,CASRKDRVDTGELFF
TRBV5-1,TRBJ1-5,TRBD1,.,TGCGCCAGCAACCCGACAGGGAACTTGAGTGTTCAGCCCCAGCATTTT,CASNPTGNLSVQPQHF
TRBV28,TRBJ2-6,TRBD1,.,TGTGCCAGCAGCTTCCCCAGAGGGGGCAGCTCTGGGGCCAACGTCCTGACTTTC,CASSFPRGGSSGANVLTF
TRBV7-2,TRBJ2-7,TRBD1,.,TGTGCCAGCAGCTTTAGCGCCGCCGGGACAGGGTACCCCTACGAGCAGTACTTC,CASSFSAAGTGYPYEQYF
TRBV5-1,TRBJ1-3,.,.,TGCGCCAGCAGACAGGAGAGCTCTGGAAACACCATATATTTT,CASRQESSGNTIYF
TRBV27,TRBJ1-2,TRBD1,.,TGTGCCAGCAGTTTATCGGGACAGGCCGGCTACACCTTC,CASSLSGQAGYTF
TRBV5-4,TRBJ2-5,TRBD2,.,TGTGCCAGCAGCTGGGGACTAGTCCAAGAGACCCAGTACTTC,CASSWGLVQETQYF
TRBV6-1,TRBJ2-3,TRBD1,.,TGTGCCAGCAGTGAGGTCAGGGGGCGGGATACGCAGTATTTT,CASSEVRGRDTQYF
TRBV27,TRBJ2-2,TRBD1,.,TGTGCCAGCAGTGTCTTACAGGGGGCGCGGCACGGGGAGCTGTTTTTT,CASSVLQGARHGELFF
TRBV5-1,TRBJ1-4,TRBD1,.,TGCGCCAGCAGCTTGGGACAGGGGAGAAATGAAAAACTGTTTTTT,CASSLGQGRNEKLFF
TRBV19,TRBJ1-2,TRBD1,.,TGTGCCAGTAGTACCGGACAGGCGGCGGTTGGCTACACCTTC,CASSTGQAAVGYTF
TRBV5-6,TRBJ1-1,TRBD1,few,TGTGCCAGCAGCTTCGGGACAGGGAGCACTGAAGCTTTCTTT,CASSFGTGSTEAFF